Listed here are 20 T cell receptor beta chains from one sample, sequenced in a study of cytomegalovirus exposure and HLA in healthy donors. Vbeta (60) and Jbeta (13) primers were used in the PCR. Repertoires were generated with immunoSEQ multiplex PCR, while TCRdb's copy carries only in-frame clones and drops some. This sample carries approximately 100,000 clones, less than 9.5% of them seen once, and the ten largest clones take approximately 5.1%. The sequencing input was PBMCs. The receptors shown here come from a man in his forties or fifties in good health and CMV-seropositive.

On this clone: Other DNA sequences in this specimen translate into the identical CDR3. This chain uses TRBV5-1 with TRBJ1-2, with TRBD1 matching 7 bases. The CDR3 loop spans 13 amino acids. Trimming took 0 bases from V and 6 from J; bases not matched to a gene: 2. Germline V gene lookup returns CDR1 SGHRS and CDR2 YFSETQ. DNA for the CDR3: TGCGCCAGCAGCTTGGGCAGGGGGGATGGCTACACCTTC. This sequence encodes CASSLGRGDGYTF.

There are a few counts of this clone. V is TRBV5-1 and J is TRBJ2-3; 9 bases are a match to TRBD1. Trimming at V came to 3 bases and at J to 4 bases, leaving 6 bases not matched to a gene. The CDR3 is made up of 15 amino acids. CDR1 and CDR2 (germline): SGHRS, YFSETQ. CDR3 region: CASSSGQGGADTQYF. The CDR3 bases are TGCGCCAGCAGCTCGGGACAGGGAGGAGCAGATACGCAGTATTTT.

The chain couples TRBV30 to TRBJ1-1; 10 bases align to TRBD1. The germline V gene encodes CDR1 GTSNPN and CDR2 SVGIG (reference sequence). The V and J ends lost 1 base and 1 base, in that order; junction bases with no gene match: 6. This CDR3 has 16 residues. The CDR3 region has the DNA TGTGCCTGGAGTGCTAGACAGGGGGCGCGGAACACTGAAGCTTTCTTT. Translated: CAWSARQGARNTEAFF.

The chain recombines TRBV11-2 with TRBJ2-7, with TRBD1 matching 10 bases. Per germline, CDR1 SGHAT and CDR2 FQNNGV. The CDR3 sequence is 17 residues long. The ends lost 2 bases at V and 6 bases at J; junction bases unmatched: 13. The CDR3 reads CASSLPRLGQGTREQYF. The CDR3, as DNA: TGTGCCAGCAGCTTACCGAGGCTGGGACAGGGGACGCGCGAGCAGTACTTC.

CDR3 sequence (DNA): TGCGCCAGCAGCTTGCAGGGTAAGAGGACACCCCTCCACTTT. Residues: CASSLQGKRTPLHF. The rearrangement links TRBV5-1 to TRBJ1-6, with D perhaps TRBD1 (5 bases). The CDR3 sequence is 14 residues long. Trimming pared 1 base from V and 11 bases from J, leaving 13 bases between. The germline CDR1 and CDR2 sequences are SGHRS and YFSETQ.

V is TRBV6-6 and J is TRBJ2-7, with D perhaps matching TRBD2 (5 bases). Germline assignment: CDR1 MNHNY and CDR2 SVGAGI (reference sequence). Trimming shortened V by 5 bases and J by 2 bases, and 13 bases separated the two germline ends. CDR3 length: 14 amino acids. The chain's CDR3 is CASSGADPPYEQYF. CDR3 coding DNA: TGTGCCAGCAGTGGAGCGGACCCCCCCTACGAGCAGTACTTC.

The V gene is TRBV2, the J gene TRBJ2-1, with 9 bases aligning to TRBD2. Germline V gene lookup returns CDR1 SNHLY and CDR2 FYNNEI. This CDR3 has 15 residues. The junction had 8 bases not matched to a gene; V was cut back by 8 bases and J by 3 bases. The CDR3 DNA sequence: TGTGCCAGCGAGGTAGCGGGGGCAGACTACAATGAGCAGTTCTTC. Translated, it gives CASEVAGADYNEQFF.

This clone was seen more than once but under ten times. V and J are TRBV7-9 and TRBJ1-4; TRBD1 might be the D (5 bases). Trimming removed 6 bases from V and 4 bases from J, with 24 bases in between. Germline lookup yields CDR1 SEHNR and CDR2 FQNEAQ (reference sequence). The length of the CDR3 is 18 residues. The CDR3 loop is CASSLGALTRRGNEKLFF. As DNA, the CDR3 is TGTGCCAGCAGTCTTGGGGCGTTAACCCGAAGGGGTAATGAAAAACTGTTTTTT.

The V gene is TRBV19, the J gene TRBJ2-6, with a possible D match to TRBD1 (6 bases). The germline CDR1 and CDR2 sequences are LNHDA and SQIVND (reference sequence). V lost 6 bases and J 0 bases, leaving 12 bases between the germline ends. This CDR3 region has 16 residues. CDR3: CASSADSYSGANVLTF. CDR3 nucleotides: TGTGCCAGTAGCGCGGACAGTTACTCTGGGGCCAACGTCCTGACTTTC.

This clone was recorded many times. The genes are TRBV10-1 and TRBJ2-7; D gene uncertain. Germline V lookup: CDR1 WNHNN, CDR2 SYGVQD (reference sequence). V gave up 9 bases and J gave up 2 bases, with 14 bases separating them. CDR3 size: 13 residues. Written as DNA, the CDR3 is TGCGCCAGTTCGGATGGGCTGCCCTACGAGCAGTACTTC. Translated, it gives CASSDGLPYEQYF.

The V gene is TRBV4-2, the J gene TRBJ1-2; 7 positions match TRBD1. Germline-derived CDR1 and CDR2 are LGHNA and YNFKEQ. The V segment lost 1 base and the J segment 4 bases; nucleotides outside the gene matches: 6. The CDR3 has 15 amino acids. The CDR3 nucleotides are TGTGCCAGCAGCCAAGCAAGACAGGGTGTCTATGGCTACACCTTC. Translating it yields CASSQARQGVYGYTF.

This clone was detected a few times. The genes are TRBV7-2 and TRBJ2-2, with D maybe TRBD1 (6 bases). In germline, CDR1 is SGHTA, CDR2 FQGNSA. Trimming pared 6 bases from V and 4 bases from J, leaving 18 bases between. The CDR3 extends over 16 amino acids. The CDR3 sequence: CASRAPGVASTGELFF. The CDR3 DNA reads TGTGCCAGCAGAGCCCCAGGGGTTGCGAGCACCGGGGAGCTGTTTTTT.

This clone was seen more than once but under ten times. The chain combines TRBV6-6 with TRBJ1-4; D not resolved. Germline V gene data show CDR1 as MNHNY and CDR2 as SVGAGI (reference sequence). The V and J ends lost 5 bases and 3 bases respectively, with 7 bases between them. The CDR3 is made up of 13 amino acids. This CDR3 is CASSKDSNEKLFF. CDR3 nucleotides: TGTGCCAGCAGTAAGGACTCTAATGAAAAACTGTTTTTT.

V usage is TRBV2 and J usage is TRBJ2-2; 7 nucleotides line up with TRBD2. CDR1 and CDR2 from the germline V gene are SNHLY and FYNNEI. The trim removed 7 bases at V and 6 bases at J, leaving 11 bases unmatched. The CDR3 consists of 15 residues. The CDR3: CASTRGDRAAGELFF. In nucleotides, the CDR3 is TGTGCCAGCACCCGGGGGGATAGGGCGGCCGGGGAGCTGTTTTTT.

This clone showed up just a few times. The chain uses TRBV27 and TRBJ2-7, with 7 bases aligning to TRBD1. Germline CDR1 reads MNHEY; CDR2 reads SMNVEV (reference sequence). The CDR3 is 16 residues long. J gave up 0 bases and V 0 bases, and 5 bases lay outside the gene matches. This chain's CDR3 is CASSLSWTGSSYEQYF. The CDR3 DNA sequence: TGTGCCAGCAGTTTATCCTGGACAGGTAGCTCCTACGAGCAGTACTTC.

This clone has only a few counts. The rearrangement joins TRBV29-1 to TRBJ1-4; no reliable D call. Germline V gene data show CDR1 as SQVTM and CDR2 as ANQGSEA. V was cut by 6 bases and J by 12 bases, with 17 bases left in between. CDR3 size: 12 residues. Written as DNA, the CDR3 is TGCAGCGTCCGAATACCTCGGTCGGAACTGTTTTTT. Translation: CSVRIPRSELFF.

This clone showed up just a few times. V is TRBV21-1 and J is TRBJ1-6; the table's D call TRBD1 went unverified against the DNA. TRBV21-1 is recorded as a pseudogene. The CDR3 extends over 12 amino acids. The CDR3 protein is CASSKEFGQVPF. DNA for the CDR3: TGTGCCAGCAGCAAAGAATTTGGGCAGGTTCCCTTT.

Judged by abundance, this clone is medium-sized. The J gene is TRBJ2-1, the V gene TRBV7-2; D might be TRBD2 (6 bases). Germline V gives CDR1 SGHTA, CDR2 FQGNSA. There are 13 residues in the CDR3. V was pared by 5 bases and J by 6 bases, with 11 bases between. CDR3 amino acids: CASSTWGLNEQFF. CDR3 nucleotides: TGTGCCAGCAGCACCTGGGGACTCAATGAGCAGTTCTTC.

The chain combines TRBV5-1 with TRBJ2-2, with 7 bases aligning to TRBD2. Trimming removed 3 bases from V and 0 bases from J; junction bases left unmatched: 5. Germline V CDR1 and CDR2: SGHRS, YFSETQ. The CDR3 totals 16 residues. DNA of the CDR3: TGCGCCAGCAGCTCAACCGGGACTACGAACACCGGGGAGCTGTTTTTT. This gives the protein CASSSTGTTNTGELFF.

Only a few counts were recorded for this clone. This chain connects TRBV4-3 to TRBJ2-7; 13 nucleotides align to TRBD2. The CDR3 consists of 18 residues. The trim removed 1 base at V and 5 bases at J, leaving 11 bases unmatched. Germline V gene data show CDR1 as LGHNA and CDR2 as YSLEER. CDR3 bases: TGCGCCAGCAGCCAAGTCACCTTAACTAGCGGGAGGGCCCACGAGCAGTACTTC. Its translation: CASSQVTLTSGRAHEQYF.